The T cell receptor (beta chain) described here comes from a study of blood T cell repertoires in COVID-19 (TCRdb year 2020). About the study as a whole: Collaborator samples came from the United States, Italy and Spain and covered acute and convalescent phases of COVID-19. The prospective study material was composed of cDNA or gDNA derived from T cells, B-cell-depleted T cells, or PBMCs. The sample metadata nearly always contained a de-identified subject ID, COVID-19 status, age in years and sex. Deeply sampled blood TCRbeta repertoires from subjects exposed to, actively infected with, or recovered from COVID-19 were included in the dataset. The repertoires were released in a freely available public database meant as a resource for research on the immune response to SARS-CoV-2. Samples were obtained from the ongoing ImmuneRACE study (first 160 participants) and from 1,200 or so subjects provided by 6 global collaborators. Where available, HLA class I and class II types were obtained from metadata supplied by the sample provider rather than from assay-based typing. Results the study describes overall, beyond this receptor: The amount of clinical and demographic metadata varied by source and participant and was provided uncurated.

In the prospective study, participants were 18 to 89 years old, resided in about 25 geographic areas of the United States, and were enrolled through a virtual design. In the prospective study, cohorts were assigned on the basis of participant-reported clinical history obtained from a screening survey and a study questionnaire. Each participant in the prospective study had whole blood, serum and a nasopharyngeal or oropharyngeal swab collected by mobile phlebotomists. Additional blood draws and questionnaires over an approximately 2-month period could optionally be provided by prospective study participants. Blood samples from the prospective study were shipped frozen or at room temperature prior to DNA extraction. V lost 6 bases and J lost 4 bases; the stretch between them is 30 bases long. The germline V gene encodes CDR1 MNHEY and CDR2 SMNVEV (reference sequence). The CDR3 goes from the cysteine to the phenylalanine over 19 residues. This entry keeps only the CDR3 DNA: 57 bases, framed from base 1.

The immunoSEQ Assay, a bias-controlled multiplex PCR, was used to amplify TCRbeta CDR3 regions from genomic DNA. The paper's data handling went like this. Within the assay, amplification of reference gene primers was used to estimate how many nucleated cells each sample contained. To quantify the absolute abundance of each unique TCRbeta CDR3 rearrangement, sequence reads were collapsed and filtered. For each sample, productive Simpson clonality was calculated by taking the square root of Simpson's diversity index across productive rearrangements. The immuneACCESS repertoire file appears here via TCRdb, limited to in-frame rearrangements. These files lack a portion of the clones; in checked studies, under half of the deficit traces to unresolved V genes, and the cause of the others is not known. Clone size and the V and J calls come from that table; the DNA yielded D and trimming. Here the sample has approximately 260,000 clones; around 88% occur a single time. The ten largest clones add up to over 1% of the sample.

About this clone: It lacks a known antigen. No base quality information exists; no much larger clone differs at one position.

This TCR derives from a woman aged 35 to 49 with acute COVID-19. The sequence links TRBV27 to TRBJ1-2, with a weak D call of TRBD1 (6 bases match). Sequencing was done on a sample of PBMCs or T cells enriched from blood (not recorded which). The bases read TGTGCCAGCAGCCTCACAGTAACCGGGGACAACCCCTCGAGCTATGGCTACACCTTC. The resulting protein is CASSLTVTGDNPSSYGYTF.